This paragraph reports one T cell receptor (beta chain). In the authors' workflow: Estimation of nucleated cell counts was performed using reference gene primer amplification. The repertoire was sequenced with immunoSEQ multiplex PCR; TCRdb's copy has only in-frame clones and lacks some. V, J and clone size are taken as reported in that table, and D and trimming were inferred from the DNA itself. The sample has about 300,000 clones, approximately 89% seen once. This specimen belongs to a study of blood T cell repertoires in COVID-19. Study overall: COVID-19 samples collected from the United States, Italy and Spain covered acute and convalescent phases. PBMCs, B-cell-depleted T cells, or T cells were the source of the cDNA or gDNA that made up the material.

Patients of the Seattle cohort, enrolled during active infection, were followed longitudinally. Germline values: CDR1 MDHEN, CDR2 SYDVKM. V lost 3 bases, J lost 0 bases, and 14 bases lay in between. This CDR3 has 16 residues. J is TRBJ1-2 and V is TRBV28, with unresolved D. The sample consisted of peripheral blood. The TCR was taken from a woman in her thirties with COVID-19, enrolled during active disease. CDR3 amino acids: CASSFPSTGSNYGYTF. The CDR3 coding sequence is TGTGCCAGCAGTTTTCCATCCACGGGATCTAACTATGGCTACACCTTC.